This TCR beta chain emerged from a study of CD8+CD57+ T cells in acquired aplastic anemia. Turning to the study itself: The study obtained an average of roughly 3 ug of DNA from sorted CD4+ and CD8+ cells.

For sequencing, patients were chosen who had shown expansion of CD8+CD57+ cells by flow cytometry. With no exception, the patients had severe acquired aplastic anemia. This clonotype was observed at least ten times. Antigen: not known. TCR beta VDJ and CDR3 profiling used genomic DNA as template. Each CDR3 protein gets one entry after TCRdb re-called the reads with MiXCR. The sample lists about 470,000 distinct CDR3 sequences; around 30% were seen once. Study conclusions and caveats: Some 28 sequences, all CD8+ CDR3, were shared between patients and controls. Simpson's diversity of CD8+ cells was not significantly different in patients compared with controls.

The ends were cut back, 4 bases at V and 6 bases at J, with 13 bases in the middle. The CDR3 consists of 14 residues. Germline V gene data show CDR1 as SGHTA and CDR2 as FQGNSA. The sequenced material came from sorted CD4+, CD8+, or CD8+CD57+ T cells (not recorded which) from PBMCs. This chain joins TRBV7-2 and TRBJ2-1, with D perhaps matching TRBD1 or TRBD2 (5 bases each). This TCR was sampled from a human donor with aplastic anemia. The CDR3 reads CASSSGTLGNEQFF. Here the CDR3 DNA reads TGTGCCAGCAGCTCGGGGACGCTGGGCAATGAGCAGTTCTTC.